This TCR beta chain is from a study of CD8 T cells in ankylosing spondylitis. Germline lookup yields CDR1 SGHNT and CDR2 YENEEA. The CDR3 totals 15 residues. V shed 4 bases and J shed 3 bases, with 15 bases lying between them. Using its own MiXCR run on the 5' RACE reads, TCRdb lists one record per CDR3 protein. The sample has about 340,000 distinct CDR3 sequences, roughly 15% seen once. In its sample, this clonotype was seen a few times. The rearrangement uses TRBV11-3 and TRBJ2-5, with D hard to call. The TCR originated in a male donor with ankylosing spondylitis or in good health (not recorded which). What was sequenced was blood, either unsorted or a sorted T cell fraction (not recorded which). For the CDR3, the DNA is TGTGCCAGCAGCTCCACTTCCAGACAAAAAGAGACCCAGTACTTC. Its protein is CASSSTSRQKETQYF.